This T cell receptor beta chain was captured by sequencing in a study of control samples from healthy donors and cancer patients. Data came from immunoSEQ multiplex PCR; TCRdb stores just in-frame clones and leaves some out. Here the sample spans around 110,000 clones, around 89% being singletons. The CDR3 has 14 residues. Germline CDR1 MNHEY, CDR2 SVGAGI. Trimming cost V 10 bases and J 5 bases; bases outside gene matches: 9. The sequence was obtained from a woman aged 70-85 years in good health. The chain carries TRBV6-5 and TRBJ2-7, with TRBD1 identical over 12 bases. Sequenced input: blood. The CDR3 DNA reads as TGTGCCACCTGCCGGGACAGGGGGCTCCACGAGCAGTACTTC. Protein sequence: CATCRDRGLHEQYF.